This TCR beta chain derives from a study of T cells in tumors after PD-1 blockade. The method was immunoSEQ multiplex PCR; TCRdb's version includes in-frame clones alone and lacks a portion of them. The repertoire has approximately 59,000 clones, about 80% of them found once; the top ten carry around 15%. This clone appeared once. This CDR3 region has 11 residues. CDR1 is SGHNT and CDR2 is YENEEA in the germline V gene. V lost 3 bases and J 1 base, leaving 0 bases between the germline ends. The source is a human donor with basal cell carcinoma. V gene TRBV11-3 combines with J gene TRBJ2-5; D is undetermined. Sequences were derived from PBMCs, sampled before anti-PD-1 treatment. For the CDR3, the DNA is TGTGCCAGCAGCTTCCAAGAGACCCAGTACTTC. Amino acids: CASSFQETQYF.